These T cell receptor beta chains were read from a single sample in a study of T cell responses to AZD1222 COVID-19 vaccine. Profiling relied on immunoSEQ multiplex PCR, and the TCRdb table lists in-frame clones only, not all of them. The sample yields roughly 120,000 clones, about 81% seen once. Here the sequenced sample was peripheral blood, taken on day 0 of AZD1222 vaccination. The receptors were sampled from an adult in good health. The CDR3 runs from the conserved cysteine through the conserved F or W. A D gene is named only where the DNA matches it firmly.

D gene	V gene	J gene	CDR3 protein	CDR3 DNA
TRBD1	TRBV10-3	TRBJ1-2	CAISGGDNYGYTF	TGTGCCATCTCAGGGGGCGATAACTATGGCTACACCTTC
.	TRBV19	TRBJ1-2	CASSPPRGGRYGYTF	TGTGCCAGTAGTCCGCCGCGCGGGGGACGCTATGGCTACACCTTC
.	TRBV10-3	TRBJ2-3	CAISASQGGADTQYF	TGTGCCATCAGTGCGTCGCAGGGAGGCGCAGATACGCAGTATTTT
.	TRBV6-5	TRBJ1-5	CASRSSGDSNQPQHF	TGTGCCAGCAGAAGCTCAGGGGATAGCAATCAGCCCCAGCATTTT
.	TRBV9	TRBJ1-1	CASSTPVGNSEAFF	TGTGCCAGCAGCACCCCTGTAGGGAATTCTGAAGCTTTCTTT
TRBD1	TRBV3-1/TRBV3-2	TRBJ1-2	CASSHRRTGQVGGYTF	TGTGCCAGCAGCCACCGACGAACAGGACAGGTCGGGGGCTACACCTTC
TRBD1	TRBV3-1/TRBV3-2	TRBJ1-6	CASSQGGAVTLWGQGVWNSPLHF	TGTGCCAGCAGCCAAGGTGGAGCTGTAACATTGTGGGGACAGGGGGTTTGGAATTCACCCCTCCACTTT
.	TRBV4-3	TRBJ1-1	CASSLLGGTEAFF	TGCGCCAGCAGCCTTTTGGGGGGCACTGAAGCTTTCTTT
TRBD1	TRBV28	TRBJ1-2	CASSLGTGSPVF	TGTGCCAGCAGTTTAGGGACAGGTAGCCCGGTCTTC
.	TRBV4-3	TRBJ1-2	CASSQEGAGTPQGYGYTF	TGCGCCAGCAGCCAAGAAGGGGCAGGGACCCCACAAGGATATGGCTACACCTTC
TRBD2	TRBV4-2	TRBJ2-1	CASSQETGGNYNEQFF	TGTGCCAGCAGCCAAGAGACGGGGGGGAACTACAATGAGCAGTTCTTC
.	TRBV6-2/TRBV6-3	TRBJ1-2	CASSYGPGYGYTF	TGTGCCAGCAGTTACGGTCCTGGCTATGGCTACACCTTC
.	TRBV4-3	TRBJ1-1	CASSPSRPGLGNTEAFF	TGCGCCAGCAGCCCCAGCCGTCCGGGACTGGGGAACACTGAAGCTTTCTTT